These 16 T cell receptor beta chains came from one sample sequenced in a study of blood T cell repertoires in COVID-19. Sequenced by immunoSEQ multiplex PCR; TCRdb stores in-frame clones only, minus some. The sample lists 65,000 to 70,000 clones; around 90% were seen once. Sample: peripheral blood. The receptors were gathered from a woman of 80 years or more with acute or convalescent COVID-19.

The rearrangement uses TRBV28 and TRBJ1-5; D is perhaps TRBD1 (6 bases). Germline CDR1 MDHEN, CDR2 SYDVKM. V shed 6 bases and J shed 2 bases, with 20 bases lying between them. The CDR3 is made up of 17 amino acids. CDR3 loop: CASSPVDSRVRNQPQHF. DNA of the CDR3: TGTGCCAGCAGCCCTGTGGACAGTAGAGTTCGCAATCAGCCCCAGCATTTT.

The chain employs TRBV19 and TRBJ2-1; TRBD1 matches 10 bases. V was clipped by 6 bases and J by 7 bases; unmatched bases: 9. The CDR3 extends over 15 amino acids. Germline V CDR1 and CDR2: LNHDA, SQIVND (reference sequence). In nucleotides, the CDR3 is TGTGCCAGTAGGGGACAGGGGAAGAATAGAAATGAGCAGTTCTTC. Translated, it gives CASRGQGKNRNEQFF.

This clone has only a few counts. The chain has TRBV19 and TRBJ1-2, with D maybe TRBD1 (5 bases). The germline gives CDR1 LNHDA, CDR2 SQIVND (reference sequence). V was cut by 4 bases and J by 0 bases, with 33 bases left in between. CDR3 length equals 22 residues. In DNA form, the CDR3 reads TGTGCCAGTAGTACGAAGTCCGGGACTGTGAGTACCAGTGAGGGCTCTAACTATGGCTACACCTTC. Translated, it gives CASSTKSGTVSTSEGSNYGYTF.

This chain uses TRBV5-1 with TRBJ2-6, with unresolved D. This CDR3 region has 15 residues. Germline V lookup: CDR1 SGHRS, CDR2 YFSETQ. The V and J ends lost 2 bases and 0 bases respectively, with 6 bases between them. This chain's CDR3 is CASSFIASGANVLTF. CDR3 sequence (DNA): TGCGCCAGCAGCTTTATAGCCTCTGGGGCCAACGTCCTGACTTTC. The full variable domain, in which reference TRBV5-1 and TRBJ2-6 provide the parts outside the CDR3, is KAGVTQTPRYLIKTRGQQVTLSCSPISGHRSVSWYQQTPGQGLQFLFEYFSETQRNKGNFPGRFSGRQFSNSRSEMNVSTLELGDSALYLCASSFIASGANVLTFGAGSRLTVL.

This clone was seen once. This sequence joins TRBV2 and TRBJ1-4; 7 nucleotides match TRBD1. Germline values: CDR1 SNHLY, CDR2 FYNNEI. V dropped 6 bases and J dropped 4; count of bases not matched to a gene: 8. The CDR3 runs 15 residues. In DNA, the CDR3 is TGTGCCAGCAGACTGACAGGGTTCGGTAATGAAAAACTGTTTTTT. Encoded protein: CASRLTGFGNEKLFF.

The chain carries TRBV2 and TRBJ1-2, with no clear D. With 3 bases removed from V and 4 bases from J, the gap between germline ends came to 6 bases. The CDR3 has 12 residues. Germline lookup yields CDR1 SNHLY and CDR2 FYNNEI. CDR3 sequence reads: CASSDDIYGYTF. Here the CDR3 DNA reads TGTGCCAGCAGTGACGACATCTATGGCTACACCTTC.

This chain links TRBV28 with TRBJ2-7, with D possibly being TRBD1 (6 bases). The germline V gene has CDR1 MDHEN and CDR2 SYDVKM. With 4 bases removed from V and 3 bases from J, the gap between germline ends came to 16 bases. The CDR3 is 15 amino acids. The CDR3 region is CASSSRDKRRYEQYF. The DNA of the CDR3 is TGTGCCAGCAGTTCCAGGGACAAACGACGCTACGAGCAGTACTTC.

CDR3 residues: CASRTTGRNTQYF. Written as DNA, the CDR3 is TGTGCCAGCAGGACCACGGGTAGAAATACGCAGTATTTT. V usage is TRBV11-2 and J usage is TRBJ2-3; D is undetermined. V shed 6 bases and J shed 7 bases, with 14 bases lying between them. The CDR3 runs to 13 residues. In germline, CDR1 is SGHAT, CDR2 FQNNGV.

J is TRBJ2-1 and V is TRBV7-2, with D hard to call. Germline values: CDR1 SGHTA, CDR2 FQGNSA. This CDR3 has 14 residues. Trimming stripped 5 bases from V and 4 bases from J, with 12 bases between. CDR3: CASSPLRSYNEQFF. CDR3 in DNA: TGTGCCAGCAGCCCCCTGAGGTCATACAATGAGCAGTTCTTC. Full variable domain (outside the CDR3, taken from reference TRBV7-2 and TRBJ2-1): GAGVSQSPSNKVTEKGKDVELRCDPISGHTALYWYRQSLGQGLEFLIYFQGNSAPDKSGLPSDRFSAERTGGSVSTLTIQRTQQEDSAVYLCASSPLRSYNEQFFGPGTRLTVL.

This rearrangement joins TRBV5-4 to TRBJ1-1; 7 positions agree with TRBD1. The germline gives CDR1 SGHNT, CDR2 YYREEE (reference sequence). V gave up 3 bases and J gave up 0 bases; unmatched junction bases: 2. CDR3 length: 14 residues. The CDR3 region is CASSSGQVNTEAFF. CDR3 nucleotide sequence: TGTGCCAGCAGCTCAGGACAGGTGAACACTGAAGCTTTCTTT.

This chain uses TRBV4-1 with TRBJ2-7; D is perhaps TRBD1 (6 bases). CDR1 is MGHRA and CDR2 is YSYEKL in the germline V gene. The CDR3 is made up of 15 amino acids. Trimming removed 0 bases from V and 3 bases from J, with 12 bases in between. This CDR3 reads CASSQDSGAYYEQYF. As DNA, the CDR3 is TGCGCCAGCAGCCAAGATTCAGGGGCTTACTACGAGCAGTACTTC.

The DNA for the CDR3 is TGTGCCAGTAGTATCGTAGACAGGATACGTGGCTACACCTTC. This encodes CASSIVDRIRGYTF. The chain has TRBV19 and TRBJ1-2; possibly TRBD1 for D (6 bases). Germline CDR1 and CDR2: LNHDA and SQIVND (reference sequence). Trimming took 3 bases from V and 7 from J, leaving 15 bases between them. The CDR3 extends over 14 amino acids.

V gene TRBV7-9 combines with J gene TRBJ1-1; D remains unclear. Looked up from germline, CDR1 is SEHNR and CDR2 is FQNEAQ (reference sequence). V was clipped by 6 bases and J by 0 bases, with 8 bases between them. This CDR3 comprises 13 residues. CDR3 bases: TGTGCCAGCAGGCTGACATTGAACACTGAAGCTTTCTTT. This encodes CASRLTLNTEAFF. Together with reference TRBV7-9 and TRBJ1-1, the CDR3 gives the full variable domain: DTGVSQNPRHKITKRGQNVTFRCDPISEHNRLYWYRQTLGQGPEFLTYFQNEAQLEKSRLLSDRFSAERPKGSFSTLEIQRTEQGDSAMYLCASRLTLNTEAFFGQGTRLTVV.

This rearrangement joins TRBV28 to TRBJ1-2, with D unresolved. Germline CDR1 MDHEN, CDR2 SYDVKM. The CDR3 runs to 11 residues. The V end lost 3 bases, the J end lost 8 bases, and 7 bases lay between the germline ends. CDR3 nucleotide sequence: TGTGCCAGCAGTTTCGGGTACGGCTACACCTTC. Translation gives CASSFGYGYTF.

The rearrangement links TRBV7-9 to TRBJ2-1, with a possible D match to TRBD1 (6 bases). The CDR3 consists of 15 residues. V was clipped by 5 bases and J by 0 bases, with 11 bases between them. In germline, CDR1 is SEHNR, CDR2 FQNEAQ (reference sequence). This CDR3 reads CASSRDTSSYNEQFF. The DNA of the CDR3 is TGTGCCAGCAGCCGGGACACGAGCTCCTACAATGAGCAGTTCTTC.

CDR3 nucleotides: TGTGCCAGCAGCCTATTGAGGATCCGTGGAGCAACTAATGAAAAACTGTTTTTT. It yields the protein CASSLLRIRGATNEKLFF. V is TRBV7-9 and J is TRBJ1-4; D is unclear. CDR3 size: 18 residues. Germline CDR1 is SEHNR and CDR2 is FQNEAQ (reference sequence). Between the trimmed V and J ends, which lost 5 bases and 0 bases, there was a span of 19 bases. The whole variable domain, filled in from reference TRBV7-9 and TRBJ1-4, reads DTGVSQNPRHKITKRGQNVTFRCDPISEHNRLYWYRQTLGQGPEFLTYFQNEAQLEKSRLLSDRFSAERPKGSFSTLEIQRTEQGDSAMYLCASSLLRIRGATNEKLFFGSGTQLSVL.